These T cell receptor beta chains were read from a single sample in a study of blood T cell repertoires in COVID-19. Here immunoSEQ multiplex PCR was the method, and the copy in TCRdb shows in-frame clones only, minus some. Among about 48,000 clones listed, under 90% were seen once. Source material: peripheral blood. The receptors shown here come from a woman of 80 years or more with COVID-19, enrolled during active disease. CDR3s include the opening cysteine and the closing phenylalanine or tryptophan. A D gene is named only where the DNA matches it firmly. Size is omitted from some rows. Given values are once, few, many or a class for expanded clones.

TRBJ1-1	TRBD1	few	TRBV19	TGTGCCAGTAGTAAGGGACAGGGCCTGAACACTGAAGCTTTCTTT	CASSKGQGLNTEAFF
TRBJ1-5	TRBD1	NA	TRBV19	TGTGCCAGTAGTATAGGAGGGACAGGGAATAGCAATCAGCCCCAGCATTTT	CASSIGGTGNSNQPQHF
TRBJ2-5	NA	NA	TRBV4-1	TGCGCCAGCAGCCCGCGGCCCGAAGAGACCCAGTACTTC	CASSPRPEETQYF
TRBJ1-1	NA	NA	TRBV7-3	TGTGCCAGCAGCTTAACCAGGAACACTGAAGCTTTCTTT	CASSLTRNTEAFF
TRBJ1-1	NA	NA	TRBV11-2	TGTGCCAGCAGCTTAGGCCCAGGAACCATGAACACTGAAGCTTTCTTT	CASSLGPGTMNTEAFF
TRBJ2-2	TRBD1	NA	TRBV18	TGTGCCAGCTCTCCGAGACAGGGGGTCAGATCCGGGGAGCTGTTTTTT	CASSPRQGVRSGELFF
TRBJ2-5	TRBD2	NA	TRBV11-2	TGTGCCAGCAGCTTAGGGGGGACTAGCGGAGGAAAAGAGACCCAGTACTTC	CASSLGGTSGGKETQYF
TRBJ2-2	TRBD2	NA	TRBV7-9	TGTGCCAGCGGGAGGGGAAACACCGGGGAGCTGTTTTTT	CASGRGNTGELFF
TRBJ2-7	TRBD1	few	TRBV19	TGTGCCAGTCGGGACAGGCCGAGCTCCTACGAGCAGTACTTC	CASRDRPSSYEQYF
TRBJ2-7	NA	NA	TRBV7-9	TGTGCCAGCGGTTCCCCCCAGAGGAGCTCCTACGAGCAGTACTTC	CASGSPQRSSYEQYF
TRBJ2-7	NA	NA	TRBV4-1	TGCGCCAGCAGCCAAGATAACAGCAAGAAATCCTACGAGCAGTACTTC	CASSQDNSKKSYEQYF